The 21 T cell receptor beta chains below come from one sample, sequenced in a study of cytomegalovirus exposure and HLA in healthy donors. Both 60 Vbeta primers and 13 Jbeta primers went into the PCR. Clones were read by immunoSEQ multiplex PCR, and TCRdb kept only the in-frame ones, dropping some. The table includes 150,000 to 250,000 clones, 75% to 85% detected once. What was sequenced was PBMCs. Source of these receptors: a woman aged 50 to 60 in good health and CMV-seronegative.

This clone appeared a few times. The chain employs TRBV18 and TRBJ2-1, with TRBD2 matching 14 bases. Germline V gives CDR1 KGHSH, CDR2 LQKENI. CDR3 length: 17 amino acids. The J segment lost 7 bases and the V segment lost 3 bases, leaving 8 bases of the junction unmatched. This CDR3 reads CASSPIGLAGGGNEQFF. CDR3 DNA: TGTGCCAGCTCACCCATCGGACTAGCGGGAGGAGGGAATGAGCAGTTCTTC.

This sequence joins TRBV30 and TRBJ2-4; D might be TRBD2 (5 bases). The length of the CDR3 is 14 residues. CDR1 and CDR2 from the germline V gene are GTSNPN and SVGIG (reference sequence). Trimming pared 0 bases from V and 0 bases from J, leaving 6 bases between. Here the CDR3 reads CAWSVGGAKNIQYF. As DNA, the CDR3 is TGTGCCTGGAGTGTAGGAGGAGCCAAAAACATTCAGTACTTC. The entire variable domain, with the rest obtained from reference TRBV30 and TRBJ2-4, is as follows: SQTIHQWPATLVQPVGSPLSLECTVEGTSNPNLYWYRQAAGRGLQLLFYSVGIGQISSEVPQNLSASRPQDRQFILSSKKLLLSDSGFYLCAWSVGGAKNIQYFGAGTRLSVL.

This chain joins TRBV28 and TRBJ2-6; TRBD2 agrees at 11 bases. Germline CDR1 reads MDHEN; CDR2 reads SYDVKM. Trimming cost V 0 bases and J 1 base; bases outside gene matches: 2. This CDR3 spans 18 amino acids. In DNA, the CDR3 is TGTGCCAGCAGTTTATGGGGGACTAGCGGTTCTGGGGCCAACGTCCTGACTTTC. Translated: CASSLWGTSGSGANVLTF. The entire variable domain, with the rest obtained from reference TRBV28 and TRBJ2-6, is as follows: DVKVTQSSRYLVKRTGEKVFLECVQDMDHENMFWYRQDPGLGLRLIYFSYDVKMKEKGDIPEGYSVSREKKERFSLILESASTNQTSMYLCASSLWGTSGSGANVLTFGAGSRLTVL.

The chain joins TRBV7-8 to TRBJ1-4; the D is unclear. The V end lost 7 bases, the J end lost 0 bases, and 9 bases lay between the germline ends. CDR1 is SGHVS, CDR2 FQNEAQ, per germline. The CDR3 spans 14 residues. In nucleotides, the CDR3 is TGTGCCAGCACGGGTGTATCAACTAATGAAAAACTGTTTTTT. It encodes CASTGVSTNEKLFF.

The chain joins TRBV5-1 to TRBJ2-1; D is undetermined. V was pared by 4 bases and J by 0 bases, with 11 bases between. Germline CDR1 SGHRS, CDR2 YFSETQ. This CDR3 contains 15 residues. The CDR3 region has the DNA TGCGCCAGCAGCCGCGGTGGGTCCTCCTACAATGAGCAGTTCTTC. This codes for CASSRGGSSYNEQFF.

The gene calls are TRBV30 and TRBJ1-1; tentative D call: TRBD1 (5 bases). V dropped 2 bases and J dropped 3 bases, with 13 bases sitting between them. CDR1 is GTSNPN, CDR2 SVGIG, per germline (reference sequence). This CDR3 has 14 residues. The CDR3 loop is CAWSLRGPDTEAFF. In DNA, the CDR3 is TGTGCCTGGAGTTTGCGGGGACCGGACACTGAAGCTTTCTTT.

J is TRBJ1-3 and V is TRBV2; the D gene is possibly TRBD1 (5 bases). Germline values: CDR1 SNHLY, CDR2 FYNNEI. The CDR3 loop spans 13 amino acids. V lost 7 bases and J lost 1, with 8 bases in between. For the CDR3, the DNA is TGTGCCAGCACCAGGGAATCTGGAAACACCATATATTTT. This codes for CASTRESGNTIYF.

The V gene is TRBV14, the J gene TRBJ1-1; D might be TRBD1 (6 bases). Trimming left V 2 bases short and J 5 bases short, with 15 bases between. This CDR3 spans 15 amino acids. CDR1 is SGHDN, CDR2 FVKESK, per germline. CDR3 bases: TGTGCCAGCAGCCAATTCCGGGGGGCCCAGACTGAAGCTTTCTTT. Its protein is CASSQFRGAQTEAFF.

This clone appeared a few times. The genes are TRBV7-2 and TRBJ2-5; weak D call: TRBD2 (6 bases). The better agreement between TRBJ2-7 and the DNA end casts doubt on the J call. Germline V CDR1 and CDR2: SGHTA, FQGNSA. This CDR3 spans 17 amino acids. CDR3 sequence: CASSLVGAGSKALEQYF. The CDR3 nucleotides are TGTGCCAGCAGCTTAGTCGGGGCGGGGTCAAAGGCCCTCGAGCAGTACTTC.

The CDR3 region is CASSLDRYGYTF. CDR3 sequence (DNA): TGTGCCAGTAGCCTGGACAGGTATGGCTACACCTTC. V usage is TRBV19 and J usage is TRBJ1-2; 7 nucleotides line up with TRBD1. Germline assignment: CDR1 LNHDA and CDR2 SQIVND (reference sequence). Trimming at V came to 6 bases and at J to 5 bases, leaving 3 bases not matched to a gene. This CDR3 is built from 12 residues.

The chain couples TRBV6-5 to TRBJ2-1, with TRBD2 matching 7 bases. The junction had 12 bases not matched to a gene; V was cut back by 4 bases and J by 6 bases. The CDR3 runs to 16 residues. Germline loops: CDR1 MNHEY, CDR2 SVGAGI. CDR3 region: CASSSPSREGRNEQFF. As DNA, the CDR3 is TGTGCCAGCAGTTCCCCCAGCAGGGAGGGCCGCAATGAGCAGTTCTTC.

The rearrangement links TRBV7-8 to TRBJ2-3, with a possible D match to TRBD2 (5 bases). CDR1 is SGHVS, CDR2 FQNEAQ, per germline. The CDR3 is 14 amino acids. The V gene lost 4 bases and the J gene lost 0 bases, with 8 bases spanning the gap. Here the CDR3 DNA reads TGTGCCAGCAGCTCACGGGGTAGCACAGATACGCAGTATTTT. Translating it yields CASSSRGSTDTQYF. Combining the CDR3 with reference TRBV7-8 and TRBJ2-3 gives the whole variable domain GAGVSQSPRYKVAKRGQDVALRCDPISGHVSLFWYQQALGQGPEFLTYFQNEAQLDKSGLPSDRFFAERPEGSVSTLKIQRTQQEDSAVYLCASSSRGSTDTQYFGPGTRLTVL.

This clone was observed once. The rearrangement joins TRBV29-1 to TRBJ2-5, with 7 bases identical to TRBD1. With the DNA end fitting TRBJ2-7 better, the J assignment may be wrong. CDR3 length: 12 amino acids. CDR1 is SQVTM, CDR2 ANQGSEA, per germline. DNA of the CDR3: TGCAGCGTTCAGACAGGGTTCTACGAGCAGTACTTC. It codes for CSVQTGFYEQYF.

The gene calls are TRBV5-1 and TRBJ1-2; D ambiguous. The V and J ends lost 2 bases and 2 bases respectively, with 10 bases between them. The CDR3 is made up of 14 amino acids. Germline CDR1 SGHRS, CDR2 YFSETQ. The CDR3 nucleotides are TGCGCCAGCAGCTTCGGCAGAGGGAACTATGGCTACACCTTC. Residues: CASSFGRGNYGYTF.

The rearrangement joins TRBV19 to TRBJ2-1; no clear D. Germline V gene data show CDR1 as LNHDA and CDR2 as SQIVND (reference sequence). CDR3 length equals 15 residues. Trimming took 3 bases from V and 0 from J, leaving 9 bases between them. The CDR3 region is CASSIPRSSYNEQFF. CDR3 sequence (DNA): TGTGCCAGTAGTATCCCCCGGAGCTCCTACAATGAGCAGTTCTTC.

This chain links TRBV21-1 with TRBJ2-5; no DNA check was done on the table's D call, TRBD2. TRBV21-1 is a pseudogene. The CDR3 length is 17 residues. CDR3 DNA sequence: TGTGCCAGCAGCAAAGGACTAGCGGGAGTTGATCAAGAGACCCAGTACTTC. Translated, it gives CASSKGLAGVDQETQYF.

The CDR3 reads CASSFIRQGLPTKNIQYF. The DNA for the CDR3 is TGTGCCAGCAGTTTCATTCGGCAGGGGCTACCAACCAAAAACATTCAGTACTTC. The chain has TRBV28 and TRBJ2-4; a possible D gene is TRBD1 (6 bases). Germline loops: CDR1 MDHEN, CDR2 SYDVKM. The V end was cut by 3 bases, the J end by 2 bases, with 20 bases between. This CDR3 contains 18 residues.

V gene TRBV7-8 combines with J gene TRBJ2-2, with 10 bases aligning to TRBD2. Germline V lookup: CDR1 SGHVS, CDR2 FQNEAQ. This CDR3 comprises 16 residues. The trim removed 2 bases at V and 5 bases at J, leaving 5 bases unmatched. Written as DNA, the CDR3 is TGTGCCAGCAGCTTACTAGCGGGAGTCTCTACCGGGGAGCTGTTTTTT. It specifies CASSLLAGVSTGELFF.

The chain joins TRBV28 to TRBJ1-2; TRBD1 might be the D (6 bases). Germline assignment: CDR1 MDHEN and CDR2 SYDVKM. This CDR3 spans 16 amino acids. V lost 3 bases and J 8 bases, leaving 22 bases between the germline ends. In DNA form, the CDR3 reads TGTGCCAGCAGTTTCGACTCTTCTGGACAGCTTGGCGGCTACACCTTC. This sequence encodes CASSFDSSGQLGGYTF.

The V gene is TRBV5-1, the J gene TRBJ1-3; D not resolved. CDR1 SGHRS and CDR2 YFSETQ come from the germline V gene. This CDR3 is built from 12 residues. V dropped 6 bases and J dropped 0 bases, with 4 bases sitting between them. The CDR3 reads CASTGSGNTIYF. The CDR3 coding sequence is TGCGCCAGCACAGGCTCTGGAAACACCATATATTTT.

The CDR3 nucleotides are TGTGCCAGCAGTGAATACTATAGGAACACTGAAGCTTTCTTT. Translated: CASSEYYRNTEAFF. The chain joins TRBV6-1 to TRBJ1-1; D unresolved. Trimming pared 2 bases from V and 1 base from J, leaving 8 bases between. The germline V gene has CDR1 MNHNS and CDR2 SASEGT. This CDR3 has 14 amino acids.